These 31 T cell receptor beta chains share one sample of origin, sequenced in a study of blood T cells in healthy people across ages (dated by TCRdb to about 2015). Library creation used 5' RACE. Sequencing was carried out with an Illumina HiSeq 2500. A second about 6 to 11 cycle PCR used a sample-barcoded 5' primer and a J-beta primer mix. The public reads were run again by TCRdb, first through fastp at Q25 and then through MiXCR, and only productive beta chains were kept. When rows share a CDR3 protein, they turn into one entry using the most common DNA and genes. The sample yields some 1,000,000 distinct CDR3 sequences; approximately 25% were counted once. 0.65% to 0.95% of the sample rests with the top ten. These data also formed part of another study, on T cells of mothers and their children.

The sequencing input was blood. All receptors come from a girl under 10 years old in good health.

V gene TRBV7-9 combines with J gene TRBJ1-2, with 7 bases fitting TRBD1. The J segment lost 8 bases and the V segment lost 4 bases, leaving 4 bases of the junction unmatched. The germline V gene encodes CDR1 SEHNR and CDR2 FQNEAQ (reference sequence). The CDR3 is 12 residues long. CDR3 loop: CASSWGQSGYTF. The CDR3 coding sequence is TGTGCCAGCAGCTGGGGACAGTCCGGCTACACCTTC.

This clonotype was picked up a small number of times. The V call is TRBV5-1, the J call TRBJ2-5; D is unresolved. V lost 7 bases and J lost 5, with 18 bases in between. The germline V gene has CDR1 SGHRS and CDR2 YFSETQ. CDR3 length equals 14 residues. CDR3 coding DNA: TGCGCCAGCTCCCGAGGACCGTACGAGGAGACCCAGTACTTC. Translation: CASSRGPYEETQYF.

This clonotype was recorded a few times. The chain is built from TRBV7-3 and TRBJ2-1; no definite D call. Trimming took off 5 bases at V and 7 bases at J, with 18 bases between the two ends. Per germline, CDR1 SGHTA and CDR2 FQGTGA. This CDR3 has 15 residues. CDR3 in DNA: TGTGCCAGCAGCCGCATGGGCGGCTTCGGGAATGAGCAGTTCTTC. Protein sequence: CASSRMGGFGNEQFF.

This chain links TRBV7-9 with TRBJ2-1; 9 positions match TRBD2. V dropped 4 bases and J dropped 0; count of bases not matched to a gene: 4. CDR1 is SEHNR, CDR2 FQNEAQ, per germline (reference sequence). This CDR3 spans 16 amino acids. CDR3 DNA sequence: TGTGCCAGCAGCTCTCTAGCGGGGAGCTCCTACAATGAGCAGTTCTTC. Its translation: CASSSLAGSSYNEQFF. Full variable domain (rest looked up from reference TRBV7-9 and TRBJ2-1): DTGVSQNPRHKITKRGQNVTFRCDPISEHNRLYWYRQTLGQGPEFLTYFQNEAQLEKSRLLSDRFSAERPKGSFSTLEIQRTEQGDSAMYLCASSSLAGSSYNEQFFGPGTRLTVL.

This clonotype came up a few times. This chain uses TRBV12-3 or TRBV12-4 with TRBJ2-3, with TRBD2 matching over 7 bases. Germline trimming cut 2 bases from V and 6 bases from J; bases unmatched to any gene: 5. The CDR3 runs 14 residues. This chain's CDR3 is CASSLWGGADTQYF. Written as DNA, the CDR3 is TGTGCCAGCAGTTTATGGGGGGGAGCGGATACGCAGTATTTT.

This clonotype has ten or more counts. Sequence at one end of the junction differs from germline and may be a read error. The rearrangement joins TRBV7-7 to TRBJ2-2; tentatively, D is TRBD1 or TRBD2 (5 bases each). There are 14 residues in the CDR3. Germline CDR1 and CDR2: SSHAT and FNYEAQ (reference sequence). CDR3 DNA: TGTGCTAGCAGTCCCCCATCTGGGGGCGGGGAGCTGTTTTTT. This encodes CASSPPSGGGELFF. The full variable domain, in which reference TRBV7-7 and TRBJ2-2 provide the parts outside the CDR3, is GAGVSQSPRYKVTKRGQDVTLRCDPISSHATLYWYQQALGQGPEFLTYFNYEAQPDKSGLPSDRFSAERPEGSISTLTIQRTEQRDSAMYRCASSPPSGGGELFFGEGSRLTVL.

This clonotype turned up a few times. The chain couples TRBV7-9 to TRBJ1-1; D might be TRBD1 (5 bases). V was cut by 1 base and J by 0 bases, with 12 bases left in between. CDR1 SEHNR and CDR2 FQNEAQ come from the germline V gene (reference sequence). The CDR3 is 16 residues long. The CDR3 DNA reads as TGTGCCAGCAGCTTAGACTTTAGGACACTGAACACTGAAGCTTTCTTT. This sequence encodes CASSLDFRTLNTEAFF.

The chain recombines TRBV3-1 with TRBJ2-7; 7 bases are a match to TRBD1. Germline V gene lookup returns CDR1 LGHDT and CDR2 YNNKEL (reference sequence). Germline trimming cut 4 bases from V and 4 bases from J; bases unmatched to any gene: 10. The CDR3 is 15 residues long. In nucleotides, the CDR3 is TGTGCCAGCAGCCTCCAATGGGCAGGGGGTTACGAGCAGTACTTC. Its translation is CASSLQWAGGYEQYF.

This clonotype was seen a single time. The genes are TRBV4-1 and TRBJ2-1; 15 bases are a match to TRBD2. The germline gives CDR1 MGHRA, CDR2 YSYEKL. V trimming: 4 bases; J trimming: 10 bases; junction bases outside the gene matches: 8. CDR3 length: 16 residues. The DNA of the CDR3 is TGCGCCAGCAGCCCAACATGGACTAGCGGGAGGGCCGAGCAGTTCTTC. It specifies CASSPTWTSGRAEQFF.

In this sample, this clonotype turned up a few times. This chain joins TRBV6-1 and TRBJ2-5; the D is unclear. The J call may be mistaken, given a closer DNA end match to TRBJ2-1. Germline CDR1 reads MNHNS; CDR2 reads SASEGT. CDR3 size: 14 residues. CDR3 residues: CASSVSPLLNEQFF. The CDR3 nucleotides read TGTGCCAGCAGTGTCAGTCCCCTTCTCAATGAGCAGTTCTTC.

At least ten counts were recorded for this clonotype. The chain carries TRBV28 and TRBJ1-2; D perhaps matches TRBD1 (6 bases). The germline V and J ends were trimmed by 5 bases and 5 bases, with 9 bases remaining between them. Germline V gene lookup returns CDR1 MDHEN and CDR2 SYDVKM. This CDR3 comprises 12 residues. This chain's CDR3 is CASSPQGYGYTF. The CDR3 DNA is TGTGCCAGCAGTCCCCAGGGGTATGGCTACACCTTC.

The chain is built from TRBV12-3 or TRBV12-4 and TRBJ2-5; D is perhaps TRBD2 (7 bases). V was clipped by 5 bases and J by 5 bases, with 18 bases between them. CDR3 length: 15 amino acids. This CDR3 reads CASSQMGGPAETQYF. The CDR3 nucleotides read TGTGCCAGCAGTCAGATGGGGGGGCCGGCGGAGACCCAGTACTTC.

The V gene is TRBV7-8, the J gene TRBJ1-1; no clear D gene. The V end was cut by 6 bases, the J end by 1 base, with 12 bases between. This CDR3 is 14 amino acids long. Germline CDR1 is SGHVS and CDR2 is FQNEAQ. CDR3 loop: CASRPTGPNTEAFF. CDR3 nucleotide sequence: TGTGCCAGCAGACCCACCGGGCCGAACACTGAAGCTTTCTTT.

The chain combines TRBV12-3 or TRBV12-4 with TRBJ2-1; a weak D match, TRBD2 (6 bases). V lost 7 bases and J 9 bases, leaving 19 bases between the germline ends. There are 14 residues in the CDR3. CDR3 in DNA: TGTGCCAGCATCGAAGGACTATTTATCGGTGAGCAGTTCTTC. Protein: CASIEGLFIGEQFF.

This clonotype has more than one count but fewer than ten. The chain joins TRBV2 to TRBJ2-7, with D tentatively TRBD1 (6 bases). Trimming cost V 9 bases and J 7 bases, with 16 bases left between them. CDR1 is SNHLY and CDR2 is FYNNEI in the germline V gene. The CDR3 has 12 residues. CDR3 sequence (DNA): TGTGCCAGTCGGACAGCCCCCTTTGAGCAGTACTTC. This gives the protein CASRTAPFEQYF.

Only a few counts were recorded for this clonotype. V gene TRBV6-4 combines with J gene TRBJ1-5; TRBD1 agrees at 8 bases. The CDR3 sequence is 15 residues long. Germline CDR1 reads MRHNA; CDR2 reads SNTAGT. V gave up 1 base and J gave up 5 bases; unmatched junction bases: 4. The CDR3 coding sequence is TGTGCCAGCAGTGACTTTGACAGGGGTGATCAGCCCCAGCATTTT. Translated: CASSDFDRGDQPQHF.

The genes are TRBV20-1 and TRBJ2-3; 7 bases are a match to TRBD1. V lost 0 bases to trimming and J lost 0 bases; unmatched junction nucleotides: 9. The CDR3 totals 17 residues. CDR1 and CDR2 from the germline V gene are DFQATT and SNEGSKA (reference sequence). The CDR3 DNA follows: TGCAGTGCTAGAGACCCCGACGGGACAGCGAGCACAGATACGCAGTATTTT. This codes for CSARDPDGTASTDTQYF.

This clonotype was counted a few times. V gene TRBV2 combines with J gene TRBJ2-7; 8 bases align to TRBD1. This CDR3 has 15 residues. Germline trimming cut 4 bases from V and 5 bases from J; bases unmatched to any gene: 10. Germline V gives CDR1 SNHLY, CDR2 FYNNEI. The CDR3 spells CASSGNSGGANEQYF. The DNA for the CDR3 is TGTGCCAGCAGTGGAAATTCAGGGGGCGCGAACGAGCAGTACTTC.

CDR3 sequence: CASSFSVAGGQYQETQYF. The CDR3 coding sequence is TGTGCCAGCAGTTTTAGTGTTGCGGGGGGACAGTACCAAGAGACCCAGTACTTC. The V and J genes are TRBV28 and TRBJ2-5; D might be TRBD2 (8 bases). V was shortened by 3 bases and J by 0 bases, with 20 bases between the two germline ends. Looked up from germline, CDR1 is MDHEN and CDR2 is SYDVKM. CDR3 length: 18 amino acids.

The V call is TRBV7-9, the J call TRBJ2-1; TRBD2 matches at 11 bases. Germline assignment: CDR1 SEHNR and CDR2 FQNEAQ (reference sequence). The CDR3 has 16 residues. With 2 bases clipped from V and 8 bases from J, the junction kept 8 bases outside the gene matches. The CDR3 sequence is CASSLLSGRGSDEQFF. CDR3 sequence (DNA): TGTGCCAGCAGCTTACTTAGCGGGAGGGGGTCTGATGAGCAGTTCTTC.

The J gene is TRBJ2-5, the V gene TRBV5-1; D call uncertain. The CDR3 totals 14 residues. V was cut by 4 bases and J by 4 bases, with 14 bases left in between. Germline V gene lookup returns CDR1 SGHRS and CDR2 YFSETQ. The CDR3 coding sequence is TGCGCCAGCAGCCGACGGTATATTCGAGAGACCCAGTACTTC. Translated, it gives CASSRRYIRETQYF.

Ten or more counts support this clonotype. The CDR3 loop reads CASSHRGPEAFF. The CDR3 DNA reads TGTGCCAGCAGCCACAGGGGGCCCGAAGCTTTCTTT. The V call is TRBV12-3 or TRBV12-4, the J call TRBJ1-1, with TRBD1 matching 9 bases. V was clipped by 6 bases and J by 8 bases; unmatched bases: 4. The CDR3 has 12 amino acids.

This clonotype was observed a handful of times. This chain connects TRBV6-5 to TRBJ2-5, with 11 bases lining up with TRBD1. The J call may be faulty, since TRBJ2-7 better matches the DNA end. Germline CDR1 reads MNHEY; CDR2 reads SVGAGI. This CDR3 has 15 residues. As DNA, the CDR3 is TGTGCCAGCAGTTACTCCGGGACAGGGGGCTACGAGCAGTACTTC. Translating gives CASSYSGTGGYEQYF.

This chain connects TRBV5-4 to TRBJ2-1, with TRBD2 matching 11 bases. This CDR3 spans 16 amino acids. After removal of 4 bases from V and 11 bases from J, the junction contained 14 bases not matched to a gene. From germline, CDR1 is SGHNT and CDR2 YYREEE (reference sequence). Here the CDR3 reads CASSADQGLAGLKQFF. CDR3 DNA: TGTGCCAGCAGCGCTGATCAAGGACTAGCGGGTCTCAAGCAGTTCTTC.

The genes are TRBV4-1 and TRBJ2-1; 10 bases agree with TRBD2. The germline V gene has CDR1 MGHRA and CDR2 YSYEKL. The CDR3 runs 16 residues. The V and J ends lost 2 bases and 4 bases, in that order; junction bases with no gene match: 5. CDR3 in amino acids: CASSQSSGSSYNEQFF. CDR3 nucleotides: TGCGCCAGCAGCCAATCTAGCGGGAGTTCTTACAATGAGCAGTTCTTC.

This clonotype turned up a few times. The V and J genes are TRBV27 and TRBJ2-7; the match to TRBD2 covers 9 bases. Germline CDR1 and CDR2: MNHEY and SMNVEV (reference sequence). The CDR3 covers 16 residues. Germline trimming cut 6 bases from V and 2 bases from J; bases unmatched to any gene: 11. The CDR3, as DNA: TGTGCCAGCAGATCCCTTAGCGGGAGTGGCCCCTACGAGCAGTACTTC. This translates into CASRSLSGSGPYEQYF.

This clonotype was counted once. This chain connects TRBV29-1 to TRBJ1-2; TRBD1 aligns across 7 bases. V was pared by 4 bases and J by 4 bases, with 12 bases of the junction left unmatched. The CDR3 sequence is 15 residues long. CDR1 SQVTM and CDR2 ANQGSEA come from the germline V gene. The CDR3 DNA follows: TGCAGCGTTGTTCCCCGGCAGGGGGTGATCTATGGCTACACCTTC. This gives the protein CSVVPRQGVIYGYTF.

CDR3 sequence: CSASSRTGAKAKNIQYF. In nucleotides, the CDR3 is TGCAGTGCTAGTTCTAGGACAGGGGCCAAAGCCAAAAACATTCAGTACTTC. This sequence joins TRBV20-1 and TRBJ2-4; TRBD1 aligns across 9 bases. The J segment lost 0 bases and the V segment lost 3 bases, leaving 9 bases of the junction unmatched. Per the germline V gene, CDR1 is DFQATT and CDR2 is SNEGSKA (reference sequence). The CDR3 sequence is 17 residues long.

The rearrangement joins TRBV20-1 to TRBJ1-1, with 9 positions matching TRBD1. From germline, CDR1 is DFQATT and CDR2 SNEGSKA (reference sequence). V dropped 1 base and J dropped 9; count of bases not matched to a gene: 3. This CDR3 is 12 amino acids long. CDR3 sequence (DNA): TGCAGTGCTAGAGCAGGGACAGGGAAAGCTTTCTTT. It specifies CSARAGTGKAFF.

This chain joins TRBV28 and TRBJ2-5; no definite D call. Gene TRBJ2-7 matches the end of the DNA better, so the J call may be wrong. The CDR3 runs 13 residues. Germline V CDR1 and CDR2: MDHEN, SYDVKM. CDR3 coding DNA: TGTGCCAGCAGTTTCCTGGGTTTCAACGAGCAGTACTTC. This codes for CASSFLGFNEQYF.

Of note for this clonotype: Relative to the germline gene, one junction end is altered; a read error may explain this. The chain recombines TRBV6-5 with TRBJ2-5; D call uncertain. The V gene's germline CDR1 is MNHEY and CDR2 SVGAGI. The CDR3 runs to 13 residues. The CDR3 reads CASNHRYQEIQYF. The CDR3 DNA reads TGTGCCAGCAACCACAGATACCAAGAGATCCAGTACTTC.